The 26 T cell receptor beta chains presented below share a single source sample, sequenced in a study of OX40 agonist ivuxolimab in advanced cancers. The method was immunoSEQ multiplex PCR; TCRdb's version includes in-frame clones alone and lacks a portion of them. This table holds 77,000 or so clones, roughly 90% found once. The material was CD4+ or CD8+ T cells sorted from blood, obtained in a trial of the OX40 agonist ivuxolimab. The receptors stem from an adult with an advanced solid tumor such as melanoma, head and neck, liver or kidney cancer.

This CDR3 reads CASSLDPIGTQYF. In nucleotides, the CDR3 is TGTGCCAGCAGCTTAGACCCCATCGGGACCCAGTACTTC. This chain joins TRBV7-9 and TRBJ2-5; D unresolved. CDR1 is SEHNR and CDR2 is FQNEAQ in the germline V gene (reference sequence). The V end lost 1 base, the J end lost 7 bases, and 10 bases lay between the germline ends. The CDR3 extends over 13 amino acids.

The gene calls are TRBV2 and TRBJ1-3; D is ambiguous. From germline, CDR1 is SNHLY and CDR2 FYNNEI. CDR3 length: 13 amino acids. With 5 bases removed from V and 4 bases from J, the gap between germline ends came to 9 bases. This CDR3 reads CASSQDPGNTIYF. The CDR3 coding sequence is TGTGCCAGCAGTCAAGACCCGGGAAACACCATATATTTT. Combining the CDR3 with reference TRBV2 and TRBJ1-3 gives the whole variable domain EPEVTQTPSHQVTQMGQEVILRCVPISNHLYFYWYRQILGQKVEFLVSFYNNEISEKSEIFDDQFSVERPDGSNFTLKIRSTKLEDSAMYFCASSQDPGNTIYFGEGSWLTVV.

The sample holds one count of this clone. The genes are TRBV6-1 and TRBJ2-5; 11 bases agree with TRBD2. Trimming took 2 bases from V and 1 from J; bases not matched to a gene: 6. Germline V gives CDR1 MNHNS, CDR2 SASEGT. This CDR3 has 17 amino acids. CDR3 in amino acids: CASSERPSGRPQETQYF. The CDR3, as DNA: TGTGCCAGCAGTGAACGTCCTAGCGGGAGGCCCCAAGAGACCCAGTACTTC.

The V call is TRBV27, the J call TRBJ2-3; tentatively, D is TRBD1 or TRBD2 (5 bases each). Germline lookup yields CDR1 MNHEY and CDR2 SMNVEV (reference sequence). The germline V and J ends were trimmed by 3 bases and 2 bases, with 21 bases remaining between them. The CDR3 runs to 18 residues. CDR3 amino acids: CASSFGHLSGRFTDTQYF. The CDR3 coding sequence is TGTGCCAGCAGTTTTGGACACCTGTCGGGGCGCTTCACAGATACGCAGTATTTT.

The chain links TRBV27 to TRBJ2-3, with TRBD2 matching 13 bases. V lost 5 bases and J lost 5; bases outside the gene matches: 10. Germline values: CDR1 MNHEY, CDR2 SMNVEV (reference sequence). The CDR3 covers 17 residues. The CDR3 DNA is TGTGCCAGCAGTCGGGCAACTAGCGGGGGGGCCGTAGATACGCAGTATTTT. Protein: CASSRATSGGAVDTQYF.

This chain connects TRBV6-6 to TRBJ2-3, with TRBD1 as a possible D gene (5 bases). Trimming left V 6 bases short and J 0 bases short, with 13 bases between. Germline lookup yields CDR1 MNHNY and CDR2 SVGAGI (reference sequence). This CDR3 is built from 15 residues. The CDR3 DNA is TGTGCCAGCAGCCGACAGTTTACTAGCACAGATACGCAGTATTTT. Amino acids: CASSRQFTSTDTQYF.

This chain uses TRBV5-5 with TRBJ1-2, with 8 bases identical to TRBD1. CDR3 length: 15 amino acids. Germline lookup yields CDR1 SGHKS and CDR2 YYEKEE (reference sequence). The J segment lost 4 bases and the V segment lost 0 bases, leaving 5 bases of the junction unmatched. The CDR3 region has the DNA TGTGCCAGCAGCTTGGCCCAGGGGGCTCTCTATGGCTACACCTTC. Its translation: CASSLAQGALYGYTF. Drawing the rest from reference TRBV5-5 and TRBJ1-2, the complete variable domain is DAGVTQSPTHLIKTRGQQVTLRCSPISGHKSVSWYQQVLGQGPQFIFQYYEKEERGRGNFPDRFSARQFPNYSSELNVNALLLGDSALYLCASSLAQGALYGYTFGSGTRLTVV.

The chain carries TRBV27 and TRBJ2-5; TRBD1 is a possible D gene (6 bases). Germline V gene lookup returns CDR1 MNHEY and CDR2 SMNVEV (reference sequence). The ends were cut back, 1 base at V and 5 bases at J, with 11 bases in the middle. The CDR3 contains 14 residues. The CDR3 spells CASSLLGASETQYF. CDR3 nucleotide sequence: TGTGCCAGCAGTTTATTGGGGGCTAGTGAGACCCAGTACTTC.

The chain uses TRBV5-4 and TRBJ2-3; 8 nucleotides align to TRBD2. With 4 bases clipped from V and 5 bases from J, the junction kept 6 bases outside the gene matches. The CDR3 runs to 14 residues. CDR1 and CDR2 from the germline V gene are SGHNT and YYREEE (reference sequence). CDR3 loop: CASSPGLAGDTQYF. The CDR3 DNA reads TGTGCCAGCAGCCCTGGACTAGCTGGAGATACGCAGTATTTT. Full variable domain (remainder filled in from reference TRBV5-4 and TRBJ2-3): ETGVTQSPTHLIKTRGQQVTLRCSSQSGHNTVSWYQQALGQGPQFIFQYYREEENGRGNFPPRFSGLQFPNYSSELNVNALELDDSALYLCASSPGLAGDTQYFGPGTRLTVL.

The chain has TRBV19 and TRBJ2-3, with 7 bases fitting TRBD1. The V segment lost 8 bases and the J segment 2 bases; nucleotides outside the gene matches: 7. There are 14 residues in the CDR3. Germline V gene lookup returns CDR1 LNHDA and CDR2 SQIVND (reference sequence). The DNA of the CDR3 is TGTGCCAGTGAGGACAGGCGAAACACAGATACGCAGTATTTT. This translates into CASEDRRNTDTQYF.

This chain links TRBV4-1 with TRBJ1-4; D is unresolved. The ends were cut back, 0 bases at V and 7 bases at J, with 9 bases in the middle. Germline CDR1 and CDR2: MGHRA and YSYEKL. The CDR3 totals 14 residues. CDR3 residues: CASSQDGGSEKLFF. As DNA, the CDR3 is TGCGCCAGCAGCCAAGACGGAGGGAGTGAAAAACTGTTTTTT.

The gene calls are TRBV21-1 and TRBJ1-4. TRBV21-1 is flagged as a pseudogene. The CDR3 has 16 residues. CDR3 bases: TGTGCCAGCAGCACTCTGGTACCTCGGGGAGGCGAAAAACTGTTTTTT. Translation gives CASSTLVPRGGEKLFF.

The rearrangement uses TRBV5-4 and TRBJ1-5; D uncertain. Germline CDR1 and CDR2: SGHNT and YYREEE (reference sequence). The CDR3 consists of 14 residues. The DNA for the CDR3 is TGTGGCGACCGGAAATGGCCCCGCAGGACTCCCCAGCATTTT. Translating gives CGDRKWPRRTPQHF.

CDR3 nucleotide sequence: TGTGCCAGCAGCCTAACTTTTTACGAGCAGTACTTC. Protein product: CASSLTFYEQYF. The chain is built from TRBV14 and TRBJ2-7; D is undetermined. CDR3 length: 12 residues. With 4 bases removed from V and 4 bases from J, the gap between germline ends came to 8 bases. Germline CDR1 and CDR2: SGHDN and FVKESK.

The genes are TRBV15 and TRBJ2-6; 11 nucleotides align to TRBD1. This CDR3 comprises 17 residues. CDR1 LNHNV and CDR2 YYDKDF come from the germline V gene (reference sequence). The V and J ends lost 4 bases and 1 base, in that order; junction bases with no gene match: 3. The CDR3 DNA follows: TGTGCCACCAGCACCGGGACAGGGGGTTCTGGGGCCAACGTCCTGACTTTC. Its translation is CATSTGTGGSGANVLTF.

This clone was found once. V is TRBV2 and J is TRBJ2-5; D is perhaps TRBD1 (6 bases). Germline lookup yields CDR1 SNHLY and CDR2 FYNNEI. V was shortened by 4 bases and J by 2 bases, with 14 bases between the two germline ends. The CDR3 has 15 amino acids. This CDR3 is CASSVRVRGQETQYF. DNA for the CDR3: TGTGCCAGCAGTGTACGGGTCAGGGGACAAGAGACCCAGTACTTC.

DNA for the CDR3: TGTGCCAGCAGTTCCAACAGGGGCCCTAGCTATGGCTACACCTTC. As protein: CASSSNRGPSYGYTF. The rearrangement links TRBV6-5 to TRBJ1-2, with 7 bases identical to TRBD1. The CDR3 is 15 amino acids. Germline V CDR1 and CDR2: MNHEY, SVGAGI. Trimming removed 4 bases from V and 4 bases from J; junction bases left unmatched: 9.

V usage is TRBV7-3 and J usage is TRBJ2-2; 8 bases agree with TRBD1. Germline V gives CDR1 SGHTA, CDR2 FQGTGA. The V gene end was trimmed by 2 bases and the J gene end by 7 bases; junction bases not matched to a gene: 3. The CDR3 has 14 residues. The CDR3 bases are TGTGCCAGCAGCTTAGGACAGGGAATCGGGGAGCTGTTTTTT. It translates to CASSLGQGIGELFF.

The gene calls are TRBV4-1 and TRBJ2-7; either TRBD1 or TRBD2 may fit D (8 bases each). The CDR3 runs 16 residues. V lost 6 bases and J lost 2, with 20 bases in between. Germline V gene sequence: CDR1 MGHRA, CDR2 YSYEKL. The CDR3 nucleotides are TGCGCCAGCAGGCAGGGGGCGGGAGGTCCCCCCTACGAGCAGTACTTC. Protein: CASRQGAGGPPYEQYF.

V usage is TRBV18 and J usage is TRBJ2-4; 10 positions match TRBD1. The CDR3 contains 14 residues. In germline, CDR1 is KGHSH, CDR2 LQKENI. Germline trimming cut 3 bases from V and 8 bases from J; bases unmatched to any gene: 4. The CDR3 protein is CASSPGQGGYIQYF. In DNA, the CDR3 is TGTGCCAGCTCACCCGGACAGGGGGGGTACATTCAGTACTTC.

V gene TRBV4-1 combines with J gene TRBJ2-7; 8 nucleotides align to TRBD2. CDR1 and CDR2 (germline): MGHRA, YSYEKL. With V trimmed by 0 bases and J by 12 bases, 7 bases remained unmatched. This CDR3 comprises 13 residues. CDR3 DNA sequence: TGCGCCAGCAGCCAAGAGGGCCGACTAGCGTGGTACTTC. Translation gives CASSQEGRLAWYF.

This clone was detected only a few times. Other DNA sequences from this sample encode an identical CDR3 as well. The chain couples TRBV5-6 to TRBJ2-7; D may be TRBD1 (7 bases). CDR1 and CDR2 (germline): SGHDT, YYEEEE. The CDR3 sequence is 13 residues long. The V end was cut by 4 bases, the J end by 2 bases, with 10 bases between. The DNA of the CDR3 is TGTGCCAGCAGCCGCGGGACAGCCTACGAGCAGTACTTC. This codes for CASSRGTAYEQYF.

The rearrangement uses TRBV6-5 and TRBJ1-2; unclear D gene. V lost 6 bases and J 6 bases, leaving 8 bases between the germline ends. Germline loops: CDR1 MNHEY, CDR2 SVGAGI. The CDR3 totals 11 residues. As DNA, the CDR3 is TGTGCCAGCAGGGGGTTGGATGGCTACACCTTC. Protein: CASRGLDGYTF.

J is TRBJ2-2 and V is TRBV2, with unresolved D. V lost 8 bases and J lost 5, with 12 bases in between. Germline-derived CDR1 and CDR2 are SNHLY and FYNNEI. The CDR3 length is 13 residues. The CDR3 region has the DNA TGTGCCAGCGCCGACCGTTGGACCGGGGAGCTGTTTTTT. Residues: CASADRWTGELFF.

This chain joins TRBV6-1 and TRBJ1-4, with TRBD1 matching over 11 bases. Germline V lookup: CDR1 MNHNS, CDR2 SASEGT. The junction had 3 bases not matched to a gene; V was cut back by 7 bases and J by 8 bases. The CDR3 contains 13 residues. The CDR3 sequence is CASKGQGAEKLFF. CDR3 nucleotide sequence: TGTGCCAGCAAAGGACAGGGGGCGGAAAAACTGTTTTTT.

The rearrangement links TRBV2 to TRBJ1-1; D is ambiguous. V was pared by 6 bases and J by 4 bases, with 9 bases between. CDR1 SNHLY and CDR2 FYNNEI come from the germline V gene. The CDR3 covers 12 residues. The CDR3 coding sequence is TGTGCCAGCAGAAGGGCGGGCACTGAAGCTTTCTTT. Translation gives CASRRAGTEAFF.